This T cell receptor beta chain was recovered during a study of CD8+ T cells in alopecia areata. Study-wide findings and caveats: Scalp samples also yield sequences from resident alphabeta T cells of normal skin. Lesional scalp displayed greater clonality than normal scalp, most notably in alopecia totalis/universalis. Tofacitinib significantly reduced both scalp clonality and expanded CD8+ clones among the top 100.

Extracted RNA was reverse transcribed into cDNA, the sequencing template. The protocol was immunoSEQ multiplex PCR, while the TCRdb copy is restricted to in-frame clones and leaves out a portion. Counted here are around 200,000 clones, roughly 50% occurring once; the ten biggest clones make up approximately 12%. Details on this clone: Its target is not known.

The CDR3 totals 13 residues. Trimming left V 0 bases short and J 4 bases short, with 6 bases between. Germline loops: CDR1 SGDLS, CDR2 YYNGEE. The sample's treatment: oral pan-JAK inhibitor, 5-10 mg twice daily. The sample was CD8+ T cells sorted from blood, taken at week 24, from a patient treated with tofacitinib. The chain is built from TRBV9 and TRBJ2-3; D unclear. This TCR derives from a human donor with alopecia areata. In DNA, the CDR3 is TGTGCCAGCAGCGTAGTGCTGGCAGATACGCAGTATTTT. This encodes CASSVVLADTQYF. The full variable domain, completed using reference TRBV9 and TRBJ2-3, is DSGVTQTPKHLITATGQRVTLRCSPRSGDLSVYWYQQSLDQGLQFLIQYYNGEERAKGNILERFSAQQFPDLHSELNLSSLELGDSALYFCASSVVLADTQYFGPGTRLTVL.